This T cell receptor beta chain was recovered during a study of OX40 agonist ivuxolimab in advanced cancers. Study background: Ivuxolimab, an antibody acting as an agonist of OX40 (CD134), was used to treat patients. While on treatment, patients had intravenous ivuxolimab at 0.01 to 10 mg/kg every 2 weeks. The study, taken as a whole, reports: Average numbers of expanded clones were greater in CD8+ T cells than in CD4+. There was clonal expansion of CD4+ and CD8+ blood T cells by week 6 at 0.1 to 3.0 mg/kg.

A note on this clone: The antigen remains undetermined.

This table comes from immunoSEQ multiplex PCR, and its TCRdb copy is limited to in-frame clones, with some not included. This sample has 90,000 or so clones; more than 85% occur once, and the top ten carry 1% to 1.3%. V lost 3 bases to trimming and J lost 4 bases, with 15 bases between them. Per germline, CDR1 MNHEY and CDR2 SMNVEV (reference sequence). The CDR3 consists of 16 residues. The sample was CD4+ or CD8+ T cells sorted from blood, taken in a trial of the OX40 agonist ivuxolimab. The TCR was taken from an adult with an advanced solid tumor such as melanoma, head and neck, liver or kidney cancer. This rearrangement joins TRBV27 to TRBJ2-2, with D perhaps TRBD2 (6 bases). As DNA, the CDR3 is TGTGCCAGCAGTTTTTGGGCGGGAAAGAGCACCGGGGAGCTGTTTTTT. Amino acid sequence: CASSFWAGKSTGELFF.